The clone carrying this TCR beta chain appeared many times. The data stem from a study of neurological immune-mediated disorders. With 10-nucleotide random UMIs included, cDNA was synthesized by 5'RACE. TCRdb used MiXCR to reprocess the 5' RACE reads, holding one entry per CDR3 protein. The table lists 30,000 to 45,000 distinct CDR3 sequences, roughly 10% of them singletons, with about 3.9% in the top ten. Input material: CD4+ T cells from blood. This receptor was identified in a woman aged 25 to 45 with HTLV-1-associated myelopathy (HAM/TSP).

The CDR3, as DNA: TGTGCCAGCAGTGAGACCGAAAAACTGTTTTTT. The encoded protein is CASSETEKLFF. This rearrangement joins TRBV2 to TRBJ1-4, with D unresolved. CDR1 and CDR2 (germline): SNHLY, FYNNEI. The V gene lost 3 bases and the J gene lost 8 bases, with 4 bases spanning the gap. This CDR3 comprises 11 residues.